These T cell receptor beta chains were read from a single sample in a study of breast tumors, draining lymph nodes, adjacent tissues. TCRdb reprocessed the multiplex PCR reads via MiXCR and lists one record per CDR3 protein. The table records 120,000 or so distinct CDR3 sequences, just under 20% of them present only once. Sequencing was done on a sample of axillary lymph node tissue. The origin of the receptors is a female donor with breast cancer. Some clones in this sample may be carry-over from other donors' samples. Both conserved end residues are part of each CDR3. A D gene is named only where the DNA matches it firmly. Expanded clones are given a class, and other clones once, few, many or no size at all.

v_call	j_call	d_call	clone_size	cdr3_aa	cdr3_nt
TRBV20-1	TRBJ2-3	-	many	CSAISRRGATDTQYF	TGCAGTGCTATCTCACGACGGGGGGCCACAGATACGCAGTATTTT
TRBV20-1	TRBJ2-7	-	many	CSASPTVRGGPYEQYF	TGCAGTGCTAGTCCTACCGTTCGGGGCGGTCCCTACGAGCAGTACTTC
TRBV7-2	TRBJ1-1	-	-	CASSPGGLRDSEAFF	TGTGCCAGCAGCCCGGGGGGTCTAAGGGACTCTGAAGCTTTCTTT
TRBV7-9	TRBJ2-7	-	many	CASSLARGQRSYEQYF	TGTGCCAGCAGCTTAGCGCGTGGACAAAGATCCTACGAGCAGTACTTC
TRBV4-1	TRBJ1-1	-	-	CASTSVLGRVGSTEAFF	TGCGCCAGCACATCGGTTCTGGGCAGGGTGGGCTCCACTGAAGCTTTCTTT
TRBV7-8	TRBJ1-4	TRBD1	many	CASSPRRGTDNEKLFF	TGTGCCAGCAGCCCTCGAAGAGGGACAGATAATGAAAAACTGTTTTTT
TRBV6-1	TRBJ1-5	TRBD1	many	CASSFGEGGSQPQHF	TGTGCCAGCAGTTTCGGAGAAGGGGGCTCTCAGCCCCAGCATTTT
TRBV20-1	TRBJ2-7	-	-	CSARTGDKRGKTVFWQYF	-
TRBV28	TRBJ2-1	-	few	CASSTWTVSSYNEQFF	TGTGCCAGCAGTACTTGGACAGTGAGCTCCTACAATGAGCAGTTCTTC
TRBV19	TRBJ2-1	TRBD2	many	CASSVSGRANEQFF	TGTGCCAGTAGTGTTAGCGGGAGGGCCAATGAGCAGTTCTTC
TRBV5-1	TRBJ2-7	-	many	CASSLELGGRGEQYF	TGCGCCAGCAGCTTGGAGTTAGGGGGACGGGGGGAGCAGTACTTC
TRBV6-6	TRBJ2-2	-	many	CASKTNTGELFF	TGTGCCAGCAAAACGAACACCGGGGAGCTGTTTTTT
TRBV2	TRBJ1-2	TRBD1	many	CASSVAQGDYGYTF	TGTGCCAGCAGTGTCGCACAGGGGGACTATGGCTACACCTTC
TRBV6-5	TRBJ2-1	TRBD2	many	CATEKAGGNNEQFF	TGTGCCACGGAGAAGGCGGGAGGAAACAATGAGCAGTTCTTC
TRBV3-1	TRBJ2-1	TRBD2	few	CASSGYLAGVSYNEQFF	TGTGCCAGCAGCGGGTACCTAGCGGGGGTCTCCTACAATGAGCAGTTCTTC
TRBV5-1	TRBJ2-3	TRBD2	many	CASRSGLAASDTQYF	TGCGCCAGCAGGAGTGGACTAGCGGCGAGTGATACGCAGTATTTT
TRBV7-2	TRBJ2-7	TRBD2	many	CASSLGAAGGVKEQYF	TGTGCCAGCAGCTTAGGGGCAGCGGGAGGAGTAAAGGAGCAGTACTTC
TRBV3-1	TRBJ1-4	-	many	CASSQEGGKLFF	TGTGCCAGCAGCCAAGAGGGAGGAAAACTGTTTTTT
TRBV28	TRBJ2-3	TRBD2	-	CASSLELAGLDTQYF	TGTGCCAGCAGTTTGGAACTAGCGGGATTGGATACGCAGTATTTT
TRBV4-1	TRBJ2-1	TRBD2	many	CASSQDGLAGVSSYNEQFF	TGCGCCAGCAGCCAAGATGGGCTAGCGGGAGTATCGTCCTACAATGAGCAGTTCTTC
TRBV5-4	TRBJ2-1	-	-	CASTQSGGTYNEQFF	TGTGCCAGCACCCAAAGTGGGGGGACCTACAATGAGCAGTTCTTC
TRBV20-1	TRBJ1-1	-	few	CSARPLAGRGTEAFF	TGCAGTGCTAGACCCCTCGCGGGGCGAGGGACTGAAGCTTTCTTT
TRBV7-3	TRBJ2-7	TRBD2	many	CASSLLAGAPYEQYF	TGTGCCAGCAGCTTACTAGCGGGGGCCCCCTACGAGCAGTACTTC
TRBV28	TRBJ2-1	-	-	CASSLNGRLLYNEQFF	TGTGCCAGCAGCCTAAACGGACGCCTACTCTACAATGAGCAGTTCTTC
TRBV6-1	TRBJ1-6	-	many	CASSEAISGGSAYNSPLHF	TGTGCCAGCAGTGAAGCGATTTCCGGGGGGAGCGCCTATAATTCACCCCTCCACTTT
TRBV5-1	TRBJ1-4	TRBD1	-	CASSQGTGGGLFF	TGCGCCAGCAGCCAAGGGACAGGGGGCGGACTGTTTTTT
TRBV5-6	TRBJ2-7	-	many	CASSRVDEQYF	TGTGCCAGCAGCCGGGTGGACGAGCAGTACTTC
TRBV4-2	TRBJ2-1	-	many	CASSNEPGATTPQFF	TGTGCCAGCAGCAACGAGCCGGGGGCAACCACACCGCAGTTCTTC
TRBV12-3/TRBV12-4	TRBJ2-2	-	many	CASMWLTTGELFF	TGTGCCAGCATGTGGCTTACCACCGGGGAGCTGTTTTTT
TRBV20-1	TRBJ1-6	TRBD1	medium-sized	CSGTLDRDNSPLHF	TGCAGTGGGACACTAGACAGGGATAATTCACCCCTCCACTTT
TRBV9	TRBJ2-2	TRBD2	many	CASSLRSGANTGELFF	TGTGCCAGCAGCCTCCGTAGCGGGGCGAACACCGGGGAGCTGTTTTTT
TRBV5-4	TRBJ1-2	TRBD1	many	CASSVDRGLVGYTF	TGTGCCAGCAGCGTTGACAGGGGGCTAGTTGGCTACACCTTC
TRBV30	TRBJ2-7	-	many	CAWSVVDEQYF	TGTGCCTGGAGTGTAGTTGACGAGCAGTACTTC
TRBV15	TRBJ2-3	TRBD2	-	CATSGRGLAGGTDTQYF	TGTGCCACCAGCGGCCGGGGACTAGCGGGGGGGACAGATACGCAGTATTTT
TRBV20-1	TRBJ1-2	-	many	CSAMGLGGSGYTF	TGCAGTGCTATGGGCCTGGGAGGTAGTGGCTACACCTTC
TRBV7-2	TRBJ1-3	-	many	CASSRAGGNTIYF	TGTGCCAGCAGCCGGGCCGGTGGAAACACCATATATTTT
TRBV20-1	TRBJ2-1	TRBD2	many	CSAHKRGSFNEQFF	TGCAGTGCTCATAAGCGGGGCAGCTTCAATGAGCAGTTCTTC
TRBV7-9	TRBJ2-5	-	-	CASSPRGAQETQYF	TGTGCCAGCAGCCCTCGTGGGGCCCAAGAGACCCAGTACTTC
TRBV27	TRBJ2-2	-	-	CASSFISGSLISGELFF	TGTGCCAGCAGTTTTATTAGTGGTTCGCTTATCTCCGGGGAGCTGTTTTTT
TRBV20-1	TRBJ2-7	-	many	CSAWATLGGEQYF	TGCAGTGCCTGGGCCACCTTGGGGGGCGAGCAGTACTTC
TRBV20-1	TRBJ2-7	TRBD2	many	CSARGTSGGWEQYF	TGCAGTGCTAGAGGAACTAGCGGGGGCTGGGAGCAGTACTTC
TRBV7-8	TRBJ2-3	TRBD1	many	CASSSQDRGPRTDTQYF	TGTGCCAGCAGCTCCCAGGACAGGGGACCTCGCACAGATACGCAGTATTTT
TRBV12-5	TRBJ2-2	TRBD1	many	CASGLVRGQVSIANTGELFF	TGTGCTAGTGGTTTGGTACGGGGACAGGTGTCAATCGCGAACACCGGGGAGCTGTTTTTT
TRBV12-3/TRBV12-4	TRBJ1-3	-	many	CASSAVSSSGNTIYF	TGTGCCAGCAGTGCAGTCTCGAGCTCTGGAAACACCATATATTTT
TRBV6-2/TRBV6-3	TRBJ2-3	TRBD2	many	CASSYSGGERGDTQYF	TGTGCCAGCAGTTACTCCGGGGGGGAAAGGGGAGATACGCAGTATTTT
TRBV28	TRBJ2-7	-	many	CASSRTGSYEQYF	TGTGCCAGCAGTCGAACAGGGTCCTACGAGCAGTACTTC
TRBV20-1	TRBJ2-7	-	many	CSARTAAYEQYF	TGCAGTGCTCGGACAGCTGCCTACGAGCAGTACTTC
TRBV6-5	TRBJ2-5	-	many	CASSYESGRLETQYF	TGTGCCAGCAGTTACGAATCGGGACGGTTAGAGACCCAGTACTTC
TRBV20-1	TRBJ2-7	-	many	CSANFDGYEQYF	TGCAGTGCAAATTTCGACGGTTACGAGCAGTACTTC
TRBV6-1	TRBJ1-5	TRBD1	many	CATVGGQGQWGSNQPQHF	TGTGCCACAGTTGGGGGACAGGGTCAATGGGGTAGCAATCAGCCCCAGCATTTT
TRBV3-1	TRBJ2-7	TRBD2	many	CASSRSGGSYEQYF	TGTGCCAGCAGCCGCAGCGGGGGGTCCTACGAGCAGTACTTC